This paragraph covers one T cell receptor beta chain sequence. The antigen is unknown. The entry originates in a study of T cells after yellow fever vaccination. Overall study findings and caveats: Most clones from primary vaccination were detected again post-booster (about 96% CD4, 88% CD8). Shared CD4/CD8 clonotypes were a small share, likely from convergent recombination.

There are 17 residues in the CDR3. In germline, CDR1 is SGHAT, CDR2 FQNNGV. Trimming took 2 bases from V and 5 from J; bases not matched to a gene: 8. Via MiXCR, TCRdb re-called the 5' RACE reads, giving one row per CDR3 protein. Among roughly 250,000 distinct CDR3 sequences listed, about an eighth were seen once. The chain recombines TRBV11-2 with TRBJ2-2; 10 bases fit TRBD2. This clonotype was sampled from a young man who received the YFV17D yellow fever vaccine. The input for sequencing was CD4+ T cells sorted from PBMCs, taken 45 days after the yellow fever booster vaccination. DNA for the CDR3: TGTGCCAGCAGCTTATATCCTAGCGGGAGAGGTACCGGGGAGCTGTTTTTT. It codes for CASSLYPSGRGTGELFF.